Presented here are 3 T cell receptor beta chains from one specimen sequenced in a study of T cells in Graves' hyperthyroidism and ophthalmopathy. Amplified TCR beta CDR3 regions derived from RNA transcripts. HTBI primers were employed in a first-round RT-PCR of the TCR CDR3. TCRdb re-called the multiplex PCR reads through MiXCR, storing one row per CDR3 protein. The sample has about 610,000 distinct CDR3 sequences; 14% to 15% are singletons. Sequences were obtained from blood. The receptors come from a woman in her 40s with Graves' ophthalmopathy.

The chain recombines TRBV7-3 with TRBJ2-3; D is unresolved. Deletions cut 3 bases from V and 0 bases from J, with 4 bases between. The germline V gene has CDR1 SGHTA and CDR2 FQGTGA. This CDR3 has 13 residues. CDR3 coding DNA: TGTGCCAGCAGCTTTTCTAGCACAGATACGCAGTATTTT. Residues: CASSFSSTDTQYF.

This clonotype was seen a few times. This chain uses TRBV18 with TRBJ1-5; D is undetermined. The CDR3 length is 17 residues. Looked up from germline, CDR1 is KGHSH and CDR2 is LQKENI. V was trimmed by 3 bases and J by 2 bases, leaving 17 bases between them. CDR3 nucleotide sequence: TGTGCCAGCTCACCTACCCGGACGTTTGTAGGCAATCAGCCCCAGCATTTT. It encodes CASSPTRTFVGNQPQHF. Full variable domain (rest looked up from reference TRBV18 and TRBJ1-5): NAGVMQNPRHLVRRRGQEARLRCSPMKGHSHVYWYRQLPEEGLKFMVYLQKENIIDESGMPKERFSAEFPKEGPSILRIQQVVRGDSAAYFCASSPTRTFVGNQPQHFGDGTRLSIL.

This clonotype was picked up a small number of times. The V and J genes are TRBV3-1 and TRBJ2-5; D is unclear. Germline lookup yields CDR1 LGHDT and CDR2 YNNKEL (reference sequence). The CDR3 length is 16 residues. The V and J ends lost 1 base and 7 bases respectively, with 19 bases between them. Here the CDR3 reads CASSQGVRGAPRTQYF. The CDR3, as DNA: TGTGCCAGCAGCCAAGGAGTACGAGGCGCCCCGCGGACCCAGTACTTC.